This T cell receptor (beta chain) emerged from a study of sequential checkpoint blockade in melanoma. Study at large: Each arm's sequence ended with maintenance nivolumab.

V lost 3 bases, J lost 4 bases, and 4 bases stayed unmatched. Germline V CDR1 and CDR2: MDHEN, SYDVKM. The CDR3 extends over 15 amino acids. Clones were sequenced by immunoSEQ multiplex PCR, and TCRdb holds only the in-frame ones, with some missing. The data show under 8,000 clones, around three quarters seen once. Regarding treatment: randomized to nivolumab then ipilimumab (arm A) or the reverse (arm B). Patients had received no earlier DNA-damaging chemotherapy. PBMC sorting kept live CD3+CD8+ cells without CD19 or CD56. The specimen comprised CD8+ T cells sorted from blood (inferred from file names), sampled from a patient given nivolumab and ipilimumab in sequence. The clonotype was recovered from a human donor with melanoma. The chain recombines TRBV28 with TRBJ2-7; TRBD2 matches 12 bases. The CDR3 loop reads CASSLVTSGSYEQYF. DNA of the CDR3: TGTGCCAGCAGTTTGGTGACTAGCGGGAGTTACGAGCAGTACTTC.